A selection of T cell receptor beta chains follows, all from one sample in a study of cytomegalovirus exposure and HLA in healthy donors. Sequenced by immunoSEQ multiplex PCR; TCRdb stores in-frame clones only, minus some. Of 130,000 or so clones listed, about three fifths are singletons. The sample was PBMCs. These receptor sequences come from a male donor in good health and CMV-seronegative. Each CDR3 is given with its conserved first and last residue. A D gene is named only where the DNA matches it firmly. Clone size appears in some rows only: once, few, many, or a class for an expanded clone.

J: TRBJ2-7; size: few; V: TRBV4-3; D: .; CDR3: CASSQDLGSYEQYF; DNA: TGCGCCAGCAGCCAAGATCTGGGCAGCTACGAGCAGTACTTC
J: TRBJ2-6; size: .; V: TRBV4-2; D: .; CDR3: CASSQGVKLFSGANVLTF; DNA: TGTGCCAGCAGCCAAGGCGTAAAACTCTTCTCTGGGGCCAACGTCCTGACTTTC
J: TRBJ1-2; size: few; V: TRBV7-9; D: TRBD1; CDR3: CASSFDRARSYTF; DNA: TGTGCCAGCAGCTTCGACAGGGCGCGGAGCTACACCTTC
J: TRBJ1-4; size: .; V: TRBV5-1; D: TRBD1; CDR3: CASSLAGTGNEKLFF; DNA: TGCGCCAGCAGCTTGGCCGGGACAGGGAATGAAAAACTGTTTTTT
J: TRBJ2-1; size: .; V: TRBV5-1; D: TRBD2; CDR3: CASSPLAGATSYNEQFF; DNA: TGCGCCAGCAGCCCACTAGCGGGGGCCACGTCCTACAATGAGCAGTTCTTC
J: TRBJ2-1; size: few; V: TRBV5-1; D: .; CDR3: CASSLGGTYSYNEQFF; DNA: TGCGCCAGCAGCTTGGGCGGGACTTACTCCTACAATGAGCAGTTCTTC
J: TRBJ1-6; size: .; V: TRBV7-8; D: .; CDR3: CASRGTESSYNSPLHF; DNA: TGTGCCAGCAGAGGGACTGAGAGCTCCTATAATTCACCCCTCCACTTT
J: TRBJ1-3; size: once; V: TRBV9; D: TRBD1; CDR3: CASSVEGAYGNTIYF; DNA: TGTGCCAGCAGCGTAGAGGGGGCTTATGGAAACACCATATATTTT
J: TRBJ2-2; size: .; V: TRBV9; D: TRBD1; CDR3: CASSVGVQGDTGELFF; DNA: TGTGCCAGCAGCGTAGGCGTACAGGGGGACACCGGGGAGCTGTTTTTT
J: TRBJ2-1; size: .; V: TRBV11-2; D: .; CDR3: CASSFRGNEQFF; DNA: TGTGCCAGCTCTTTTAGAGGGAATGAGCAGTTCTTC
J: TRBJ2-6; size: few; V: TRBV2; D: TRBD2; CDR3: CASSGAGGLGANVLTF; DNA: TGTGCCAGCAGTGGGGCGGGGGGGCTCGGGGCCAACGTCCTGACTTTC
J: TRBJ1-3; size: .; V: TRBV2; D: .; CDR3: CASSTGTTGNTIYF; DNA: TGTGCCAGCAGCACCGGGACAACTGGAAACACCATATATTTT
J: TRBJ2-5; size: .; V: TRBV14; D: .; CDR3: CASSQRLGRQETQYF; DNA: TGTGCCAGCAGCCAGAGACTAGGTAGACAAGAGACCCAGTACTTC
J: TRBJ2-2; size: .; V: TRBV5-6; D: TRBD2; CDR3: CASSLGLAGANTGELFF; DNA: TGTGCCAGCAGCTTGGGATTAGCGGGGGCCAACACCGGGGAGCTGTTTTTT
J: TRBJ2-7; size: few; V: TRBV6-1; D: TRBD1; CDR3: CASSEETGGQAYSYEQYF; DNA: TGTGCCAGCAGTGAAGAAACCGGGGGACAGGCGTACTCCTACGAGCAGTACTTC
J: TRBJ1-5; size: few; V: TRBV6-5; D: TRBD1; CDR3: CASSSQGQGEQPQHF; DNA: TGTGCCAGCAGTTCCCAAGGACAGGGTGAACAGCCCCAGCATTTT
J: TRBJ2-1; size: once; V: TRBV28; D: TRBD1; CDR3: CASSSPYGTARVNEQFF; DNA: TGTGCCAGCAGTTCCCCCTACGGGACAGCTAGGGTGAATGAGCAGTTCTTC
J: TRBJ2-6; size: .; V: TRBV27; D: .; CDR3: CASSPLGQSSGANVLTF; DNA: TGTGCCAGCAGTCCGTTGGGACAAAGCTCTGGGGCCAACGTCCTGACTTTC
J: TRBJ1-2; size: .; V: TRBV28; D: TRBD1; CDR3: CASAKGGTGVWGYTF; DNA: TGTGCCAGCGCCAAGGGGGGGACAGGGGTATGGGGCTACACCTTC
J: TRBJ1-6; size: .; V: TRBV6-6; D: .; CDR3: CASSYSTAGYNSPLHF; DNA: TGTGCCAGCAGTTACTCGACGGCGGGGTATAATTCACCCCTCCACTTT
J: TRBJ1-6; size: few; V: TRBV6-5; D: .; CDR3: CASSYGVGDVSPLHF; DNA: TGTGCCAGCAGTTACGGTGTAGGGGATGTTTCACCCCTCCACTTT
J: TRBJ1-3; size: few; V: TRBV28; D: .; CDR3: CASSSNGQLNTIYF; DNA: TGTGCCAGCAGTTCAAACGGACAGCTCAACACCATATATTTT
J: TRBJ1-1; size: .; V: TRBV7-9; D: .; CDR3: CASSLVGQTENTEAFF; DNA: TGTGCCAGCAGCTTAGTTGGACAGACGGAGAACACTGAAGCGTTCTTT
J: TRBJ1-1; size: .; V: TRBV2; D: TRBD1; CDR3: CASSWTGLTEAFF; DNA: TGTGCCAGCTCTTGGACAGGTCTCACTGAAGCTTTCTTT
J: TRBJ1-2; size: .; V: TRBV9; D: .; CDR3: CASSVEGGPPNYGYTF; DNA: TGTGCCAGCAGCGTAGAGGGAGGGCCCCCTAACTATGGCTACACCTTC
J: TRBJ1-1; size: .; V: TRBV2; D: .; CDR3: CASTDRWSGTEAFF; DNA: TGTGCCAGCACCGACAGGTGGAGTGGCACTGAAGCTTTCTTT